Below, 29 T cell receptor beta chains from the same sample are listed, as sequenced in a study of Ad26.COV2.S vaccination and SARS-CoV-2 variants. Treatment defined: around 19 received Ad26.COV2.S at low or high dose, single or two shots; about 5 received placebo; per-sample allocation not given. Sampling was done on day 63 after the first vaccine or placebo injection. Clones were sequenced by immunoSEQ multiplex PCR, and TCRdb holds only the in-frame ones, with some missing. The sample lists about 350,000 clones; less than 90% were seen once. Specimen: peripheral blood, collected in a trial of Ad26.COV2.S vaccine versus placebo. The source of these receptors is a person between 18 and 65 years old who received the Ad26.COV2.S COVID-19 vaccine or a placebo.

The chain recombines TRBV3-1 (or the pseudogene TRBV3-2) with TRBJ2-1, with a possible D match to TRBD2 (6 bases). The CDR3 consists of 18 residues. The germline V gene has CDR1 LGHDT and CDR2 YNNKEL (reference sequence). V was shortened by 10 bases and J by 4 bases, with 29 bases between the two germline ends. The DNA for the CDR3 is TGTGCCACCGCGGTCGGACATCCCCTAGCGACGCGATACAATGAGCAGTTCTTC. This sequence encodes CATAVGHPLATRYNEQFF.

The chain has TRBV6-5 and TRBJ1-1; D is possibly TRBD1 (5 bases). V gave up 2 bases and J gave up 0 bases, with 10 bases separating them. The CDR3 spans 15 residues. The V gene's germline CDR1 is MNHEY and CDR2 SVGAGI. The CDR3 loop reads CASSYGGMMNTEAFF. The CDR3 DNA sequence: TGTGCCAGCAGTTACGGGGGAATGATGAACACTGAAGCTTTCTTT.

In its sample, this clone was seen once. The V call is TRBV15, the J call TRBJ2-5; D not resolved. Germline V gives CDR1 LNHNV, CDR2 YYDKDF (reference sequence). The V and J ends lost 1 base and 5 bases respectively, with 8 bases between them. This CDR3 comprises 13 residues. This CDR3 is CATSRAPTETQYF. CDR3 in DNA: TGTGCCACCAGCAGAGCCCCCACGGAGACCCAGTACTTC.

V is TRBV7-9 and J is TRBJ1-6; unclear D gene. V lost 5 bases and J lost 0, with 11 bases in between. CDR1 and CDR2 from the germline V gene are SEHNR and FQNEAQ (reference sequence). This CDR3 is built from 16 residues. For the CDR3, the DNA is TGTGCCAGCAGCCGGGCTCACACCTCCTATAATTCACCCCTCCACTTT. It yields the protein CASSRAHTSYNSPLHF.

This chain uses TRBV7-3 with TRBJ2-5, with 7 positions matching TRBD1. In germline, CDR1 is SGHTA, CDR2 FQGTGA. The J segment lost 4 bases and the V segment lost 5 bases, leaving 4 bases of the junction unmatched. The CDR3 is 13 residues long. DNA of the CDR3: TGTGCCAGCAGCAAGGGGGCATCAGAGACCCAGTACTTC. Translation gives CASSKGASETQYF.

The rearrangement links TRBV4-1 to TRBJ1-4, with 9 bases aligning to TRBD1. Germline lookup yields CDR1 MGHRA and CDR2 YSYEKL. This CDR3 is built from 17 residues. Germline trimming cut 4 bases from V and 6 bases from J; bases unmatched to any gene: 12. The CDR3 DNA sequence: TGCGCCAGCAGCCGCCAATCACAGGGGGCCGGGGATGAAAAACTGTTTTTT. The encoded protein is CASSRQSQGAGDEKLFF.

This clone was found once. The rearrangement joins TRBV3-1 (or the pseudogene TRBV3-2) to TRBJ2-3, with 13 bases identical to TRBD2. The CDR3 is 16 amino acids. V was clipped by 0 bases and J by 14 bases; unmatched bases: 11. CDR1 is LGHDT, CDR2 YNNKEL, per germline (reference sequence). CDR3 residues: CASSQDLKGLAGRGYF. The CDR3 nucleotides are TGTGCCAGCAGCCAAGATTTAAAGGGACTAGCGGGAAGGGGGTATTTT.

This clone was counted many times. This chain joins TRBV6-2 or TRBV6-3 and TRBJ1-6; D perhaps matches TRBD1 (6 bases). Germline V gene sequence: CDR1 MNHEY, CDR2 SVGEGT. The CDR3 covers 15 residues. The germline V and J ends were trimmed by 4 bases and 9 bases, with 16 bases remaining between them. The CDR3 region is CASSLQGASRSPLHF. The CDR3 region has the DNA TGTGCCAGCAGTTTACAGGGCGCCTCCCGTTCACCCCTCCACTTT.

Note on this clone: Other DNA sequences from this sample encode an identical CDR3 as well. V usage is TRBV4-2 and J usage is TRBJ2-1, with a possible D match to TRBD2 (6 bases). Germline-derived CDR1 and CDR2 are LGHNA and YNFKEQ. V shed 2 bases and J shed 4 bases, with 12 bases lying between them. The CDR3 runs to 15 residues. DNA for the CDR3: TGTGCCAGCAGCCAACCCCGGGACTCTTACAATGAGCAGTTCTTC. The encoded protein is CASSQPRDSYNEQFF.

This chain connects TRBV6-1 to TRBJ2-7; D might be TRBD1 (5 bases). The CDR3 extends over 14 amino acids. Germline values: CDR1 MNHNS, CDR2 SASEGT. Trimming stripped 1 base from V and 4 bases from J, with 11 bases between. The CDR3 sequence is CASSEGTGPYEQYF. The CDR3 nucleotides read TGTGCCAGCAGTGAAGGAACAGGCCCTTACGAGCAGTACTTC.

V gene TRBV15 combines with J gene TRBJ2-2, with D perhaps TRBD1 (6 bases). Trimming took 0 bases from V and 7 from J, leaving 12 bases between them. The CDR3 is 15 residues long. In germline, CDR1 is LNHNV, CDR2 YYDKDF (reference sequence). CDR3 protein: CATSRESGDHGELFF. The CDR3 DNA follows: TGTGCCACCAGCAGAGAGTCAGGGGATCACGGGGAGCTGTTTTTT.

V is TRBV6-5 and J is TRBJ1-5, with D possibly matching TRBD1 (6 bases). The germline V gene has CDR1 MNHEY and CDR2 SVGAGI. The CDR3 is made up of 15 amino acids. V was pared by 6 bases and J by 1 base, with 13 bases between. CDR3 in amino acids: CASSPTGGSNQPQHF. CDR3 DNA sequence: TGTGCCAGCAGCCCGACAGGAGGGAGCAATCAGCCCCAGCATTTT.

The genes are TRBV28 and TRBJ2-2; D possibly corresponds to TRBD2 (5 bases). Germline V gene lookup returns CDR1 MDHEN and CDR2 SYDVKM. This CDR3 has 16 amino acids. V was pared by 7 bases and J by 5 bases, with 20 bases between. The CDR3 DNA reads TGTGCCAGCATCCGGGGTGGTGGCGAGGGAACCGGGGAGCTGTTTTTT. The encoded protein is CASIRGGGEGTGELFF.

The V call is TRBV19, the J call TRBJ1-6, with TRBD1 identical over 8 bases. With V trimmed by 2 bases and J by 9 bases, 6 bases remained unmatched. The CDR3 loop spans 15 amino acids. Germline-derived CDR1 and CDR2 are LNHDA and SQIVND (reference sequence). In nucleotides, the CDR3 is TGTGCCAGTAGTATATCGACAGGGGCGGGTTCACCCCTCCACTTT. Translating it yields CASSISTGAGSPLHF.

The genes are TRBV13 and TRBJ2-1; D gene ambiguous. Germline CDR1 and CDR2: PRHDT and FYEKMQ (reference sequence). The CDR3 contains 11 residues. V was pared by 3 bases and J by 4 bases, with 1 base between. CDR3 protein: CASSFYNEQFF. CDR3 bases: TGTGCCAGCAGCTTTTACAATGAGCAGTTCTTC.

The genes are TRBV7-9 and TRBJ2-7; TRBD1 matches at 10 bases. Germline V gene lookup returns CDR1 SEHNR and CDR2 FQNEAQ (reference sequence). The CDR3 has 15 residues. Germline trimming cut 1 base from V and 4 bases from J; bases unmatched to any gene: 4. The CDR3 sequence: CASSLGRTGGYEQYF. For the CDR3, the DNA is TGTGCCAGCAGCTTAGGTCGGACAGGGGGATACGAGCAGTACTTC.

The V gene is TRBV7-9, the J gene TRBJ1-1; D gene unclear. In germline, CDR1 is SEHNR, CDR2 FQNEAQ (reference sequence). Trimming stripped 5 bases from V and 1 base from J, with 8 bases between. The CDR3 has 13 amino acids. CDR3 in amino acids: CASSPAGNTEAFF. CDR3 DNA: TGTGCCAGCAGCCCTGCGGGGAACACTGAAGCTTTCTTT.

This sequence joins TRBV5-6 and TRBJ2-7; D is uncertain. The CDR3 covers 12 residues. V was pared by 2 bases and J by 10 bases, with 13 bases between. Looked up from germline, CDR1 is SGHDT and CDR2 is YYEEEE. The CDR3 region has the DNA TGTGCCAGCAGCTTCAGCGAAGCCGTCCAGTACTTC. It specifies CASSFSEAVQYF.

This clone has only one observation. The chain recombines TRBV19 with TRBJ2-1; D is unresolved. This CDR3 is built from 12 residues. Trimming took 4 bases from V and 7 from J, leaving 8 bases between them. Per the germline V gene, CDR1 is LNHDA and CDR2 is SQIVND (reference sequence). The CDR3 sequence: CASSTYGNEQFF. CDR3 nucleotide sequence: TGTGCCAGTAGTACGTATGGGAATGAGCAGTTCTTC.

The chain carries TRBV7-9 and TRBJ1-2; no definite D call. Germline V gives CDR1 SEHNR, CDR2 FQNEAQ (reference sequence). This CDR3 spans 13 amino acids. Trimming left V 5 bases short and J 4 bases short, with 11 bases between. The CDR3 loop is CASSQDGPYGYTF. In DNA, the CDR3 is TGTGCCAGCAGCCAGGACGGCCCCTATGGCTACACCTTC.

The CDR3 DNA is TGCGCCAGCAGTATGTTGGGGGCCATTAATGAAAAACTGTTTTTT. The encoded protein is CASSMLGAINEKLFF. The genes are TRBV5-1 and TRBJ1-4; possible D gene TRBD1, 6 bases. The CDR3 runs to 15 residues. Trimming stripped 5 bases from V and 4 bases from J, with 15 bases between. Germline CDR1 reads SGHRS; CDR2 reads YFSETQ.

The chain carries TRBV4-2 and TRBJ2-5, with 7 bases that match TRBD1. Germline V gene lookup returns CDR1 LGHNA and CDR2 YNFKEQ. This CDR3 spans 14 amino acids. V shed 5 bases, J shed 3 bases, and the junction held 6 bases outside the gene matches. CDR3 region: CASSRTGGEETQYF. The CDR3 bases are TGTGCCAGCAGCAGGACAGGCGGAGAAGAGACCCAGTACTTC.

The chain has TRBV19 and TRBJ1-5; D gene ambiguous. Germline lookup yields CDR1 LNHDA and CDR2 SQIVND (reference sequence). This CDR3 is 14 amino acids long. V was cut by 1 base and J by 2 bases, with 6 bases left in between. CDR3 sequence reads: CASSIGFGNQPQHF. CDR3 coding DNA: TGTGCCAGTAGTATAGGTTTCGGCAATCAGCCCCAGCATTTT.

This chain joins TRBV4-2 and TRBJ1-2; 12 bases line up with TRBD1. CDR3 length equals 17 residues. Trimming took 2 bases from V and 5 from J; bases not matched to a gene: 9. Germline V gene lookup returns CDR1 LGHNA and CDR2 YNFKEQ. The CDR3 is CASSQRTGTGGPYGYTF. CDR3 bases: TGTGCCAGCAGCCAACGAACCGGGACAGGGGGCCCGTATGGCTACACCTTC.

This clone was counted a single time. This chain joins TRBV5-1 and TRBJ1-4; no firm D call. Germline CDR1 and CDR2: SGHRS and YFSETQ. V was clipped by 0 bases and J by 8 bases, with 20 bases between them. The CDR3 is 17 residues long. The CDR3 spells CASSLDWTDRMGEKLFF. CDR3 coding DNA: TGCGCCAGCAGCTTGGACTGGACGGATAGAATGGGCGAAAAACTGTTTTTT.

The chain has TRBV27 and TRBJ1-1, with D uncertain. Trimming removed 3 bases from V and 2 bases from J, with 16 bases in between. CDR3 length equals 16 residues. Germline CDR1 and CDR2: MNHEY and SMNVEV (reference sequence). The CDR3 protein is CASSFSTLTYNTEAFF. DNA of the CDR3: TGTGCCAGCAGTTTCTCCACCTTGACATACAACACTGAAGCTTTCTTT.

The rearrangement uses TRBV28 and TRBJ2-5, with TRBD1 as a possible D gene (6 bases). V was trimmed by 3 bases and J by 0 bases, leaving 14 bases between them. Germline loops: CDR1 MDHEN, CDR2 SYDVKM. The CDR3 is 16 amino acids. CDR3 sequence reads: CASSLSAGANQETQYF. The CDR3 DNA follows: TGTGCCAGCAGTTTGTCGGCAGGGGCGAACCAAGAGACCCAGTACTTC.

The chain combines TRBV18 with TRBJ2-7, with 12 positions matching TRBD1. CDR1 and CDR2 (germline): KGHSH, LQKENI. V dropped 6 bases and J dropped 4; count of bases not matched to a gene: 7. This CDR3 region has 15 residues. CDR3 coding DNA: TGTGCCAGCTCTCCCCGGGACAGGGGGCAGTACGAGCAGTACTTC. Protein sequence: CASSPRDRGQYEQYF.

As to this clone: It is unclear where the CDR3 begins or ends on the DNA, so no DNA is shown, and the CDR3 is as TCRdb lists it. The chain links TRBV24-1 to TRBJ2-7; whether TRBD1, the table's D call, matches the DNA was not checked. Germline CDR1 KGHDR, CDR2 SFDVKD. The CDR3 length equals 13 residues, ends included. CDR3 region: CATSSLDNYEQYF.